The entry that follows covers one TCR beta chain sequence. The target antigen is unknown. The sample originates from a study of regulatory T cells in long-lasting Graves disease. The CDR3 is 10 amino acids. Looked up from germline, CDR1 is GTSNPN and CDR2 is SVGIG (reference sequence). V was clipped by 4 bases and J by 6 bases, with 7 bases between them. Stated time point: newly diagnosed GD, antithyroid drugs for less than 3 months. The authors made the TCR library using RNA they extracted from PBMCs. As collected, the peripheral blood samples measured 7.5 to 9 milliliters each and went into EDTA tubes. Findings and limits, study-wide: Patients whose Graves' disease persisted exhibited lower TCR diversity than those newly diagnosed. New patients shared about 880 public clonotypes, fewer than the approximately 2,700 shared by persistent patients.

TCR beta libraries were built with iRepertoire HTBI primers and Arm-PCR of CDR3 regions. TCRdb used MiXCR to reprocess the multiplex PCR reads, holding one entry per CDR3 protein. In the table there are more than 450,000 distinct CDR3 sequences, approximately 12% of which are singletons. These data were likewise used in another study, on T cells in Graves' hyperthyroidism and ophthalmopathy. That work adds: Clinical symptoms, serum thyroxine, TRAb, thyroid ultrasound and orbital computed tomography informed diagnoses.

The source was peripheral blood mononuclear cells (PBMCs), collected at new diagnosis, from a patient treated with antithyroid drugs. The genes are TRBV30 and TRBJ2-7; the D gene is possibly TRBD2 (5 bases). The clonotype was recovered from a woman in her twenties or thirties with Graves disease. The CDR3 DNA follows: TGTGCCTGGATAGGAGGCGAGCAGTACTTC. As protein: CAWIGGEQYF.